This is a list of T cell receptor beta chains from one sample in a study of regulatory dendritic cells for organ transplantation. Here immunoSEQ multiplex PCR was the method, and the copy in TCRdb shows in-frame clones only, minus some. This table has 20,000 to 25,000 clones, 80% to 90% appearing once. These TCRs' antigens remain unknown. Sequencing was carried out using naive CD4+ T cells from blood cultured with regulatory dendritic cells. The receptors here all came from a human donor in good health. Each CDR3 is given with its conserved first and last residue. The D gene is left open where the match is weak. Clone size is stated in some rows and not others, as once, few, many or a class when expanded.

cdr3_nt: TGTGCCAGCAGCGTAGGGACGCCGACATTGGGCGAGCAGTACTTC
cdr3_aa: CASSVGTPTLGEQYF
j_call: TRBJ2-7
v_call: TRBV9
d_call: NA
clone_size: NA

cdr3_nt: TGTGCCAGCAGCACCCGAAAGATTAGCGGGAGGTATTCAGATACGCAGTATTTT
cdr3_aa: CASSTRKISGRYSDTQYF
j_call: TRBJ2-3
v_call: TRBV11-2
d_call: TRBD2
clone_size: NA

cdr3_nt: TGTGCCAGCAGCGCACCGGGCCATAACACTGAAGCTTTCTTT
cdr3_aa: CASSAPGHNTEAFF
j_call: TRBJ1-1
v_call: TRBV5-6
d_call: NA
clone_size: NA

cdr3_nt: TGTGCCAGCAGAAAAAAAGCCGGGACCTTAATCTCCTACGAGCAGTACTTC
cdr3_aa: CASRKKAGTLISYEQYF
j_call: TRBJ2-7
v_call: TRBV5-6
d_call: NA
clone_size: few

cdr3_nt: TGTGCCAGCACCAAACTAGAAGCGGGAGGTCTCCACCACGAGCAGTACTTC
cdr3_aa: CASTKLEAGGLHHEQYF
j_call: TRBJ2-7
v_call: TRBV7-2
d_call: TRBD2
clone_size: NA

cdr3_nt: TGTGCCAGCAGTCTGACCGGAACCGGCACAGATACGCAGTATTTT
cdr3_aa: CASSLTGTGTDTQYF
j_call: TRBJ2-3
v_call: TRBV2
d_call: NA
clone_size: once

cdr3_nt: TGCGCCAGCAGCCAAGATTCCGCCCTGGGGGGCGCCGGCTATGGCTACACCTTC
cdr3_aa: CASSQDSALGGAGYGYTF
j_call: TRBJ1-2
v_call: TRBV4-3
d_call: NA
clone_size: once

cdr3_nt: TGTGCCAGCAGTTATACGGGGACATCCAATAATTCACCCCTCCACTTT
cdr3_aa: CASSYTGTSNNSPLHF
j_call: TRBJ1-6
v_call: TRBV6-5
d_call: NA
clone_size: NA

cdr3_nt: TGTGCCAGCAGCTTATGGAATCAGCCCCAGCATTTT
cdr3_aa: CASSLWNQPQHF
j_call: TRBJ1-5
v_call: TRBV7-2
d_call: NA
clone_size: NA

cdr3_nt: TGTGCCAGCAGACTGTGGGGGAACACTGAAGCTTTCTTT
cdr3_aa: CASRLWGNTEAFF
j_call: TRBJ1-1
v_call: TRBV6-5
d_call: NA
clone_size: NA

cdr3_nt: TGTGCCAGCAGTGAAACGGGACAGGGGTATGGCTACACCTTC
cdr3_aa: CASSETGQGYGYTF
j_call: TRBJ1-2
v_call: TRBV28
d_call: TRBD1
clone_size: NA

cdr3_nt: TGTGCCATCAGTGAATTGGGGACAGGGAATGAAAAACTGTTTTTT
cdr3_aa: CAISELGTGNEKLFF
j_call: TRBJ1-4
v_call: TRBV10-3
d_call: TRBD1
clone_size: NA

cdr3_nt: TGTGCCAGCCATCTAGCGGGGGGGAGCACAGATACGCAGTATTTT
cdr3_aa: CASHLAGGSTDTQYF
j_call: TRBJ2-3
v_call: TRBV6-5
d_call: TRBD2
clone_size: NA

cdr3_nt: TGTGCCAGCAGCTTGGCCACGGGACTAGCACAAGAGACCCAGTACTTC
cdr3_aa: CASSLATGLAQETQYF
j_call: TRBJ2-5
v_call: TRBV5-6
d_call: TRBD2
clone_size: NA

cdr3_nt: TGTGCCAGTAGTGTAAGGGGCCTATATAGCAATCAGCCCCAGCATTTT
cdr3_aa: CASSVRGLYSNQPQHF
j_call: TRBJ1-5
v_call: TRBV19
d_call: NA
clone_size: NA

cdr3_nt: TGTGCCTGGAGTAAGGGTTTTTCCACCGGGGAGCTGTTTTTT
cdr3_aa: CAWSKGFSTGELFF
j_call: TRBJ2-2
v_call: TRBV30
d_call: NA
clone_size: NA

cdr3_nt: TGTGCCAGCAGCTTAGAGGATACGGGTCAGGGGCGTTCCTACAATGAGCAGTTCTTC
cdr3_aa: CASSLEDTGQGRSYNEQFF
j_call: TRBJ2-1
v_call: TRBV7-9
d_call: NA
clone_size: NA

cdr3_nt: TGTGCCAGCAGTCACGGAGGGCGGGGCACCGGGGAGCTGTTTTTT
cdr3_aa: CASSHGGRGTGELFF
j_call: TRBJ2-2
v_call: TRBV6-6
d_call: NA
clone_size: NA

cdr3_nt: TGTGCCTGGAGTGTAAGGGTTTTAAGTTATGGCTACACCTTC
cdr3_aa: CAWSVRVLSYGYTF
j_call: TRBJ1-2
v_call: TRBV30
d_call: NA
clone_size: NA

cdr3_nt: TGTGCCAGCAGCTTATGGGACTACAATGAGCAGTTCTTC
cdr3_aa: CASSLWDYNEQFF
j_call: TRBJ2-1
v_call: TRBV7-9
d_call: NA
clone_size: NA

cdr3_nt: TGTGCCAGTAGTAACGATGTACAAGAGACCCAGTACTTC
cdr3_aa: CASSNDVQETQYF
j_call: TRBJ2-5
v_call: TRBV19
d_call: NA
clone_size: NA

cdr3_nt: TGTGCCAGTAGCCAGGGGGGTAGCAATCAGCCCCAGCATTTT
cdr3_aa: CASSQGGSNQPQHF
j_call: TRBJ1-5
v_call: TRBV19
d_call: TRBD1
clone_size: NA

cdr3_nt: TGTGCCAGCAGCTTTCTACTCGGGGAGCTGTTTTTT
cdr3_aa: CASSFLLGELFF
j_call: TRBJ2-2
v_call: TRBV5-4
d_call: NA
clone_size: NA

cdr3_nt: TGCGCCAGCAGTTATCTAGCGGGATCTCCCACAGATACGCAGTATTTT
cdr3_aa: CASSYLAGSPTDTQYF
j_call: TRBJ2-3
v_call: TRBV4-1
d_call: TRBD2
clone_size: NA

cdr3_nt: TGTGCCAGCAGCGTCGGGCGGGGGGGACCTGTCACAGATACGCAGTATTTT
cdr3_aa: CASSVGRGGPVTDTQYF
j_call: TRBJ2-3
v_call: TRBV9
d_call: TRBD2
clone_size: NA

cdr3_nt: TGTGCCAGCAGTGGTCCAGACAGCTCTGGAAACACCATATATTTT
cdr3_aa: CASSGPDSSGNTIYF
j_call: TRBJ1-3
v_call: TRBV6-1
d_call: NA
clone_size: NA

cdr3_nt: TGTGCCAGCAGCTTGGGGCCGGGCGCTTATGGCTACACCTTC
cdr3_aa: CASSLGPGAYGYTF
j_call: TRBJ1-2
v_call: TRBV5-6
d_call: NA
clone_size: NA

cdr3_nt: TGTGCCAGCTCACCGGGTGGGACTAACACTGAAGCTTTCTTT
cdr3_aa: CASSPGGTNTEAFF
j_call: TRBJ1-1
v_call: TRBV18
d_call: NA
clone_size: NA

cdr3_nt: TGTGCCAGCAGCTTATCACCGGGTTACGAGCAGTACTTC
cdr3_aa: CASSLSPGYEQYF
j_call: TRBJ2-7
v_call: TRBV7-2
d_call: NA
clone_size: NA

cdr3_nt: TGTGCCAGTAGCCTGGACAGGCTGGGCACAGATACGCAGTATTTT
cdr3_aa: CASSLDRLGTDTQYF
j_call: TRBJ2-3
v_call: TRBV19
d_call: TRBD1
clone_size: NA

cdr3_nt: TGTGCCAGCAGCGTAGCCCCGGGACAGGGAGGGAGAGGCTACACCTTC
cdr3_aa: CASSVAPGQGGRGYTF
j_call: TRBJ1-2
v_call: TRBV7-2
d_call: TRBD1
clone_size: NA

cdr3_nt: TGTGCCAGCAGCTTAAATTGGGGGGCAGATGGCTACACCTTC
cdr3_aa: CASSLNWGADGYTF
j_call: TRBJ1-2
v_call: TRBV7-2
d_call: NA
clone_size: NA

cdr3_nt: TGTGCCAGCCATTCAGGATCCCGGTACCAAGAGACCCAGTACTTC
cdr3_aa: CASHSGSRYQETQYF
j_call: TRBJ2-5
v_call: TRBV7-9
d_call: NA
clone_size: NA